Included here is one T cell receptor (beta chain) sequence, with context. It has no known antigen specificity. Per-base qualities were not stored, and no clone one base away is much larger. The sample comes from a study of T cell responses to AZD1222 COVID-19 vaccine (dated by TCRdb to about 2021). Describing the broader study: AZD1222 recipients given second doses at about 4 weeks or at about 12 weeks were pooled, since spike-specific TCR depth and breadth were not found to differ between the two schedules. TCR sequencing covered 233 trial participants: 200 to 220 given two doses of AZD1222 and 26 given two doses of MenACWY control vaccine. Trial participants were enrolled by age into 18-55, 56-69 and 70-plus year subgroups, with approximately 150, 30 and 60 TCR-sequenced participants respectively. Findings and caveats that apply to the study as a whole: CD4 TCRs associated with the vaccine covered the entire spike protein, and the dominant responses were in regions 160-218 and 743-854. No day 14 peak-response samples were available, so repertoires were characterized only after the peak T cell response. After two AZD1222 doses, spike-specific TCR breadth and depth were significantly higher than at day 0 and than in MenACWY recipients. Nearly half of unique spike-specific TCRs reportedly recognized epitopes outside regions mutated in the B.1.351 and B.1.1.7 variants. Participants were mostly white British, with more females than males. The authors suggested clonal diversity may have been underestimated. Only six AZD1222 recipients were SARS-CoV-2 seropositive at baseline, limiting conclusions about previously exposed vaccinees. The 56-69-year group was small, and its depth increase did not reach significance, likely because of low power.

The CDR3 regions of human TCRbeta chains were analyzed by immunosequencing. In the source study's methods: TCRs in the repertoires were compared against a reference library of SARS-CoV-2-specific TCRs that had been generated with the MIRA antigen-specificity platform. Breadth was defined as the fraction of unique TCRs that were SARS-CoV-2-associated, and depth was defined as the fraction of total T cells that were SARS-CoV-2-associated. Using the MIRA data, each spike-specific TCR was mapped to the spike region that the TCR reacts to and placed in a CD4 or CD8 class. Log10-transformed breadth and depth values were compared by one-way ANOVA with Sidak's multiple comparisons tests. TCRdb took this table from immuneACCESS and kept in-frame rearrangements with V and J called. Such tables lack part of the clones; where checked against another copy, unresolved V genes explain under half of the gap, and the rest is unexplained. V, J and clone size are taken as reported in that table, and D and trimming were inferred from the DNA itself. Present in this sample are over 95,000 clones, about 87% of which were seen just once. Around 12% of the sample is held by the ten biggest clonotypes.

From the cysteine up to the phenylalanine, the CDR3 has a length of 11 residues. Only CDR3 DNA is held: 33 bases, read in frame from base 1. CDR1 is given as MNHEY and CDR2 as SVGEGT, both from the germline V gene. Trimming costs V 5 bases and J 3 bases, and their ends lie 5 bases apart. The time point label, as the study defines it: baseline before first vaccination. Samples from vaccinated people were obtained from the UK trials COV001 and COV002, which included a single-blind randomized controlled phase 2/3 trial of AZD1222 (ChAdOx1 nCoV-19) in healthy adults. Trial participant PBMC samples were collected at day 0 and day 28 after the second dose for TCRbeta chain sequencing.

The source material was peripheral blood, sampled on day 0 of AZD1222 vaccination. Rearrangement joined TRBV6-2 or TRBV6-3 to TRBJ2-7; the D gene assignment is ambiguous. The receptor was isolated from an adult in good health. The CDR3: CASSPFYEQYF. The sequenced DNA: TGTGCCAGCAGTCCGTTCTACGAGCAGTACTTC.